This T cell receptor beta chain was identified during a study of blood T cells in healthy people across ages. The study's findings and limits: Unknown CMV status may confound age-related changes in expanded clones.

Sample-barcoded 5' priming and a J-beta primer mix drove a second PCR of about 7 to 11 cycles. TCRdb used MiXCR to reprocess the 5' RACE reads, holding one entry per CDR3 protein. The data contain over 1,200,000 distinct CDR3 sequences, 59% of them singletons. Ranging in age from roughly 6 to 100, the donors were healthy Caucasian individuals from Russia. Note on this clonotype: Its antigen is not identified.

The CDR3 consists of 13 residues. The sequenced sample consisted of blood. The rearrangement links TRBV21-1 to TRBJ2-1. TRBV21-1 is termed a pseudogene. The TCR was taken from a man aged 18 to 30 in good health. CDR3 amino acids: CASSKAGVREQFF. The CDR3 coding sequence is TGTGCCAGCAGCAAAGCTGGGGTTAGGGAGCAGTTCTTC.